Listed here are 13 T cell receptor beta chains from one sample, sequenced in a study of blood T cell repertoires in COVID-19. Sequenced by immunoSEQ multiplex PCR; TCRdb stores in-frame clones only, minus some. This table holds 280,000 or so clones, around 89% found once. The sample was peripheral blood. The origin of the receptors is a woman aged 25 to 39 who had recovered from COVID-19.

The chain combines TRBV5-4 with TRBJ2-7; no definite D call. CDR3 length: 14 amino acids. Germline V gene data show CDR1 as SGHNT and CDR2 as YYREEE (reference sequence). Trimming stripped 1 base from V and 2 bases from J, with 10 bases between. Here the CDR3 DNA reads TGTGCCAGCAGCTTGTCAGGAAACACCTACGAGCAGTACTTC. Translating it yields CASSLSGNTYEQYF.

V usage is TRBV7-9 and J usage is TRBJ1-2; TRBD1 agrees at 7 bases. Germline V gene data show CDR1 as SEHNR and CDR2 as FQNEAQ (reference sequence). With 5 bases clipped from V and 5 bases from J, the junction kept 8 bases outside the gene matches. This CDR3 is 14 amino acids long. The CDR3 sequence is CASSPTEGAYGYTF. CDR3 nucleotide sequence: TGTGCCAGCAGCCCCACGGAGGGGGCTTATGGCTACACCTTC.

The chain couples TRBV5-8 to TRBJ1-2; no definite D call. The CDR3 has 13 amino acids. Looked up from germline, CDR1 is SGHTS and CDR2 is YDEGEE. V lost 0 bases to trimming and J lost 5 bases, with 8 bases between them. CDR3: CASSLDRGYGYTF. The CDR3 nucleotides read TGTGCCAGCAGCTTGGATCGGGGATATGGCTACACCTTC. Filled out from reference TRBV5-8 and TRBJ1-2, the complete variable domain reads EAGVTQSPTHLIKTRGQQATLRCSPISGHTSVYWYQQALGLGLQFLLWYDEGEERNRGNFPPRFSGRQFPNYSSELNVNALELEDSALYLCASSLDRGYGYTFGSGTRLTVV.

This chain uses TRBV5-1 with TRBJ2-7; D perhaps matches TRBD1 (6 bases). The CDR3 loop spans 19 amino acids. Looked up from germline, CDR1 is SGHRS and CDR2 is YFSETQ. Trimming removed 0 bases from V and 3 bases from J, with 25 bases in between. Written as DNA, the CDR3 is TGCGCCAGCAGCTTGGCCGGCACCCTACTCCGGGACATCCACTACGAGCAGTACTTC. Translation: CASSLAGTLLRDIHYEQYF.

The genes are TRBV18 and TRBJ2-3; 10 positions agree with TRBD1. V shed 4 bases and J 2 bases; nucleotides not matched to a gene: 3. The germline V gene has CDR1 KGHSH and CDR2 LQKENI. This CDR3 contains 15 residues. The CDR3 DNA follows: TGTGCCAGCTCACGGGACAGGGGAAACACAGATACGCAGTATTTT. Translating it yields CASSRDRGNTDTQYF.

The chain couples TRBV7-8 to TRBJ1-1; weak D call: TRBD1 (5 bases). The CDR3 has 14 residues. Looked up from germline, CDR1 is SGHVS and CDR2 is FQNEAQ. The V and J ends lost 5 bases and 8 bases respectively, with 18 bases between them. CDR3 amino acids: CASSPNRGNLEAFF. The CDR3 DNA sequence: TGTGCCAGCAGCCCCAATAGGGGCAACCTCGAAGCTTTCTTT.

The chain links TRBV7-3 to TRBJ1-1; a possible D gene is TRBD1 (5 bases). This CDR3 is built from 14 residues. V was cut by 5 bases and J by 1 base, with 11 bases left in between. Germline V gene data show CDR1 as SGHTA and CDR2 as FQGTGA. For the CDR3, the DNA is TGTGCCAGCAGCCAATCGGGGGGGAACACTGAAGCTTTCTTT. Translating it yields CASSQSGGNTEAFF.

Details on this clone: This sample also contains other DNA sequences that code for the same CDR3. This chain uses TRBV9 with TRBJ1-2; D not resolved. Between the trimmed V and J ends, which lost 2 bases and 1 base, there was a span of 9 bases. Germline CDR1 reads SGDLS; CDR2 reads YYNGEE. This CDR3 comprises 14 residues. The CDR3 coding sequence is TGTGCCAGCAGCGTCGGGCGGGGTAACTATGGCTACACCTTC. This encodes CASSVGRGNYGYTF. The complete variable domain, with remaining parts taken from reference TRBV9 and TRBJ1-2, reads DSGVTQTPKHLITATGQRVTLRCSPRSGDLSVYWYQQSLDQGLQFLIQYYNGEERAKGNILERFSAQQFPDLHSELNLSSLELGDSALYFCASSVGRGNYGYTFGSGTRLTVV.

The chain employs TRBV10-3 and TRBJ1-5; 8 bases map to TRBD1. The CDR3 totals 15 residues. J was trimmed by 0 bases and V by 7 bases; bases with no gene match: 5. Germline V gives CDR1 ENHRY, CDR2 SYGVKD. The CDR3 nucleotides are TGTGCCATCACTTGGACAGGGTATAGCAATCAGCCCCAGCATTTT. Protein product: CAITWTGYSNQPQHF.

The chain uses TRBV12-3 or TRBV12-4 and TRBJ1-6, with 7 positions matching TRBD1. This CDR3 contains 13 residues. J lost 11 bases, V lost 3 bases, and 4 bases had no gene match. CDR3 protein: CASSLGQQTPLHF. For the CDR3, the DNA is TGTGCCAGCAGTTTGGGACAGCAAACACCCCTCCACTTT.

The gene calls are TRBV5-1 and TRBJ2-1; 11 positions agree with TRBD2. The V gene's germline CDR1 is SGHRS and CDR2 YFSETQ. There are 14 residues in the CDR3. Losses at the gene ends were 4 bases for V and 7 bases for J; bases not matched to a gene: 4. For the CDR3, the DNA is TGCGCCAGCAGCATTAGCGGGGGGGCGAATGAGCAGTTCTTC. Translation gives CASSISGGANEQFF. Full variable domain (rest looked up from reference TRBV5-1 and TRBJ2-1): KAGVTQTPRYLIKTRGQQVTLSCSPISGHRSVSWYQQTPGQGLQFLFEYFSETQRNKGNFPGRFSGRQFSNSRSEMNVSTLELGDSALYLCASSISGGANEQFFGPGTRLTVL.

The chain links TRBV30 to TRBJ1-2, with D tentatively TRBD1 (6 bases). The germline gives CDR1 GTSNPN, CDR2 SVGIG (reference sequence). Trimming stripped 3 bases from V and 4 bases from J, with 12 bases between. The CDR3 totals 13 residues. CDR3 sequence: CAWSDGRGYGYTF. In DNA, the CDR3 is TGTGCCTGGAGCGACGGCAGGGGCTATGGCTACACCTTC.

The genes are TRBV12-3 or TRBV12-4 and TRBJ1-2, with 7 bases identical to TRBD1. V was clipped by 3 bases and J by 10 bases; unmatched bases: 2. The CDR3 sequence is 11 residues long. CDR3 DNA sequence: TGTGCCAGCAGTTTGACAGGGCCCTACACCTTC. The encoded protein is CASSLTGPYTF.